Following are 26 T cell receptor beta chains from one sample sequenced in a study of T cells in Graves' hyperthyroidism and ophthalmopathy. RNA transcripts gave rise to amplified TCR beta CDR3 regions. Primed by the HTBI set, a first-round RT-PCR was run on the TCR CDR3. TCRdb independently ran MiXCR on the multiplex PCR reads; one entry per CDR3 protein. Counted here are around 530,000 distinct CDR3 sequences, more than 15% occurring once; the ten biggest clones make up 17%. Sequencing input: blood. The receptors stem from a woman under 30 with Graves' ophthalmopathy.

In its sample, this clonotype was seen many times. Relative to the germline gene, one junction end is altered; a read error may explain this. J is TRBJ2-1 and V is TRBV3-1; D is unresolved. The CDR3 extends over 14 amino acids. Germline V CDR1 and CDR2: LGHDT, YNNKEL (reference sequence). CDR3 DNA: TGTGCCAGCAGCCAATTACGGTCCTCCAATGAGCAGTTCTTC. It translates to CASSQLRSSNEQFF.

This clonotype was detected a few times. V gene TRBV6-6 combines with J gene TRBJ1-1; D remains ambiguous. The germline CDR1 and CDR2 sequences are MNHNY and SVGAGI (reference sequence). The CDR3 runs to 13 residues. V gave up 2 bases and J gave up 4 bases, with 8 bases separating them. The CDR3 DNA follows: TGTGCCAGCAGTTACGCACTGAGCACTGAAGCTTTCTTT. It translates to CASSYALSTEAFF.

Note on this clonotype: Just one base apart from a much larger clone, this may be a read error. The J gene is TRBJ1-6, the V gene TRBV2; no clear D. The germline gives CDR1 SNHLY, CDR2 FYNNEI. The length of the CDR3 is 14 residues. Between the trimmed V and J ends, which lost 5 bases and 6 bases, there was a span of 11 bases. The CDR3 nucleotides are TGTGCCAGCAGTACCCGGGAAGGTAATTCACCCCTCCACTTT. Protein: CASSTREGNSPLHF.

This clonotype was picked up many times. V is TRBV6-1 and J is TRBJ1-1; D is undetermined. There are 11 residues in the CDR3. With 6 bases removed from V and 3 bases from J, the gap between germline ends came to 5 bases. Per germline, CDR1 MNHNS and CDR2 SASEGT. The CDR3 DNA sequence: TGTGCCAGCAGACAAGACACTGAAGCTTTCTTT. This gives the protein CASRQDTEAFF.

This clonotype has only a few counts. CDR3 sequence reads: CSAREGLAVGANVLTF. The CDR3 nucleotides read TGCAGTGCTAGAGAGGGACTAGCGGTAGGGGCCAACGTCCTGACTTTC. V is TRBV20-1 and J is TRBJ2-6, with 11 bases that match TRBD2. The CDR3 is made up of 16 amino acids. Germline assignment: CDR1 DFQATT and CDR2 SNEGSKA (reference sequence). V shed 0 bases and J 4 bases; nucleotides not matched to a gene: 2.

The chain employs TRBV20-1 and TRBJ2-5; the D gene is possibly TRBD1 (5 bases). Trimming took off 1 base at V and 2 bases at J, with 8 bases between the two ends. The CDR3 spans 13 residues. The germline gives CDR1 DFQATT, CDR2 SNEGSKA (reference sequence). The CDR3 DNA follows: TGCAGTGCTAGAGGGACATTTCAAGAGACCCAGTACTTC. Translating gives CSARGTFQETQYF.

This clonotype was detected many times. The chain carries TRBV11-2 and TRBJ2-7; D is ambiguous. Germline V lookup: CDR1 SGHAT, CDR2 FQNNGV. CDR3 length equals 15 residues. Trimming cost V 0 bases and J 0 bases, with 9 bases left between them. The DNA for the CDR3 is TGTGCCAGCAGCTTAGATTCGGGTCTCTCCTACGAGCAGTACTTC. This translates into CASSLDSGLSYEQYF. Based on the CDR3 plus reference TRBV11-2 and TRBJ2-7, the full variable domain is EAGVAQSPRYKIIEKRQSVAFWCNPISGHATLYWYQQILGQGPKLLIQFQNNGVVDDSQLPKDRFSAERLKGVDSTLKIQPAKLEDSAVYLCASSLDSGLSYEQYFGPGTRLTVT.

This clonotype was counted ten times or more. V and J are TRBV18 and TRBJ1-5; no reliable D call. The CDR3 covers 16 residues. Trimming pared 3 bases from V and 1 base from J, leaving 13 bases between. Germline assignment: CDR1 KGHSH and CDR2 LQKENI. The CDR3 DNA follows: TGTGCCAGCTCACCCCCTGGATTAGGAAGCAATCAGCCCCAGCATTTT. Amino acids: CASSPPGLGSNQPQHF.

The rearrangement uses TRBV5-6 and TRBJ2-4; 7 bases agree with TRBD1. Losses at the gene ends were 3 bases for V and 0 bases for J; bases not matched to a gene: 15. Per germline, CDR1 SGHDT and CDR2 YYEEEE. The CDR3 consists of 19 residues. This CDR3 reads CASSWGFADRMGAKNIQYF. For the CDR3, the DNA is TGTGCCAGCAGCTGGGGGTTCGCGGACAGGATGGGAGCCAAAAACATTCAGTACTTC.

This sequence joins TRBV7-2 and TRBJ2-5; TRBD1 aligns across 9 bases. The V segment lost 5 bases and the J segment 5 bases; nucleotides outside the gene matches: 12. The CDR3 is made up of 16 amino acids. Germline-derived CDR1 and CDR2 are SGHTA and FQGNSA. CDR3 sequence reads: CASSPRDRELGETQYF. The DNA of the CDR3 is TGTGCCAGCAGCCCCCGGGACAGGGAGTTGGGGGAGACCCAGTACTTC.

The rearrangement links TRBV11-2 to TRBJ2-1, with D unresolved. Germline V gene lookup returns CDR1 SGHAT and CDR2 FQNNGV. There are 17 residues in the CDR3. The germline V and J ends were trimmed by 1 base and 0 bases, with 13 bases remaining between them. CDR3 nucleotides: TGTGCCAGCAGCTTAGTCTACTCGGCTAGCTCCTACAATGAGCAGTTCTTC. Its translation: CASSLVYSASSYNEQFF.

This clonotype was recorded once. This sequence joins TRBV14 and TRBJ2-7; TRBD1 matches at 10 bases. Trimming at V came to 1 base and at J to 2 bases, leaving 2 bases not matched to a gene. In germline, CDR1 is SGHDN, CDR2 FVKESK. CDR3 size: 15 residues. CDR3 in amino acids: CASSQGQGATYEQYF. CDR3 bases: TGTGCCAGCAGCCAAGGACAGGGGGCTACCTACGAGCAGTACTTC.

The gene calls are TRBV9 and TRBJ1-1, with D possibly matching TRBD1 (5 bases). This CDR3 comprises 14 residues. Trimming left V 3 bases short and J 2 bases short, with 11 bases between. From germline, CDR1 is SGDLS and CDR2 YYNGEE. CDR3 sequence reads: CASSALTVNTEAFF. The CDR3 DNA follows: TGTGCCAGCAGCGCTCTGACAGTCAACACTGAAGCTTTCTTT.

This clonotype occurred a few times. The J gene is TRBJ1-2, the V gene TRBV2; no definite D call. V dropped 4 bases and J dropped 5 bases, with 11 bases sitting between them. The CDR3 covers 13 residues. Germline V lookup: CDR1 SNHLY, CDR2 FYNNEI. The CDR3 nucleotides read TGTGCCAGCAGTGCTAGTATCCTGTATGGCTACACCTTC. Translating it yields CASSASILYGYTF.

The chain joins TRBV7-9 to TRBJ1-2, with 7 nucleotides matching TRBD1. V lost 1 base to trimming and J lost 5 bases; unmatched junction nucleotides: 10. Germline values: CDR1 SEHNR, CDR2 FQNEAQ (reference sequence). This CDR3 spans 16 amino acids. CDR3 sequence reads: CASSLGQGHSGYGYTF. In DNA form, the CDR3 reads TGTGCCAGCAGCTTAGGACAGGGTCATTCGGGATATGGCTACACCTTC.

This clonotype was counted at least ten times. The rearrangement links TRBV2 to TRBJ1-5; 9 bases are a match to TRBD1. Per germline, CDR1 SNHLY and CDR2 FYNNEI. The CDR3 covers 15 residues. Unmatched junction bases numbered 5, after V lost 6 bases and J lost 2 bases. CDR3 protein: CASRRQGDGNQPQHF. The CDR3 DNA sequence: TGTGCCAGCAGGAGACAGGGGGACGGCAATCAGCCCCAGCATTTT.

Ten or more counts support this clonotype. The chain uses TRBV12-3 or TRBV12-4 and TRBJ2-3; TRBD2 agrees at 7 bases. The CDR3 consists of 16 residues. V lost 2 bases to trimming and J lost 4 bases; unmatched junction nucleotides: 9. CDR3 amino acids: CASSLWVGTKSDTQYF. The CDR3 DNA reads as TGTGCCAGCAGTTTATGGGTCGGGACTAAGTCAGATACGCAGTATTTT.

Comment on this clonotype: A single base separates this from a much larger clone, so it may be a read error. The rearrangement uses TRBV5-1 and TRBJ2-3; 9 nucleotides agree with TRBD1. Germline trimming cut 6 bases from V and 2 bases from J; bases unmatched to any gene: 7. Germline lookup yields CDR1 SGHRS and CDR2 YFSETQ. CDR3 length equals 15 residues. The CDR3 coding sequence is TGCGCCAGCAACAAAGGGGACAGGGTCACAGATACGCAGTATTTT. This translates into CASNKGDRVTDTQYF.

CDR3 bases: TGTGCCAGCAGGAGCGGAGGATCCCATGAAAAACTGTTTTTT. This gives the protein CASRSGGSHEKLFF. The gene calls are TRBV28 and TRBJ1-4; D unclear. The CDR3 has 14 residues. Trimming took off 6 bases at V and 6 bases at J, with 14 bases between the two ends. The germline V gene has CDR1 MDHEN and CDR2 SYDVKM.

The chain is built from TRBV9 and TRBJ2-6; D unclear. CDR1 is SGDLS and CDR2 is YYNGEE in the germline V gene. Trimming took 0 bases from V and 0 from J, leaving 7 bases between them. This CDR3 spans 16 amino acids. The CDR3 spells CASSVGHLSGANVLTF. DNA for the CDR3: TGTGCCAGCAGCGTAGGACACCTCTCTGGGGCCAACGTCCTGACTTTC.

This clonotype was found a few times. J is TRBJ1-2 and V is TRBV30, with D hard to call. V lost 1 base and J 0 bases, leaving 6 bases between the germline ends. The CDR3 spans 13 residues. Per germline, CDR1 GTSNPN and CDR2 SVGIG (reference sequence). The CDR3 DNA is TGTGCCTGGAGTGCCGCCTCTAACTATGGCTACACCTTC. It is translated as CAWSAASNYGYTF.

The CDR3 reads CSDLSLSYNEQFF. The CDR3 DNA is TGCAGCGATTTATCTCTCTCCTACAATGAGCAGTTCTTC. V and J are TRBV29-1 and TRBJ2-1; D is unresolved. CDR3 length: 13 amino acids. Germline loops: CDR1 SQVTM, CDR2 ANQGSEA. Trimming took off 7 bases at V and 0 bases at J, with 10 bases between the two ends.

V is TRBV20-1 and J is TRBJ2-7, with unresolved D. Germline CDR1 is DFQATT and CDR2 is SNEGSKA (reference sequence). The V gene lost 3 bases and the J gene lost 3 bases, with 12 bases spanning the gap. CDR3 length: 13 amino acids. DNA for the CDR3: TGCAGTGCTAGGGCTAGTACGATCTACGAGCAGTACTTC. Protein sequence: CSARASTIYEQYF.

This clonotype was seen ten or more times. This chain connects TRBV5-1 to TRBJ1-2, with 9 bases aligning to TRBD1. J gave up 7 bases and V 4 bases, and 14 bases lay outside the gene matches. The CDR3 is made up of 16 amino acids. Germline V gene data show CDR1 as SGHRS and CDR2 as YFSETQ. CDR3 DNA sequence: TGCGCCAGCAGCCCAACCCCGGGACAGGGCCTTGGTGGCTACACCTTC. Translating gives CASSPTPGQGLGGYTF.

J is TRBJ2-1 and V is TRBV20-1; 11 bases fit TRBD2. The germline CDR1 and CDR2 sequences are DFQATT and SNEGSKA (reference sequence). This CDR3 is built from 15 residues. V shed 2 bases and J 3 bases; nucleotides not matched to a gene: 3. The CDR3: CSARTGTSGYNEQFF. In DNA, the CDR3 is TGCAGTGCTAGAACCGGGACTAGCGGCTACAATGAGCAGTTCTTC.

This clonotype has at least ten counts. The rearrangement links TRBV28 to TRBJ2-1; 9 nucleotides align to TRBD2. Germline CDR1 reads MDHEN; CDR2 reads SYDVKM. The CDR3 totals 19 residues. J lost 7 bases, V lost 6 bases, and 22 bases had no gene match. Here the CDR3 reads CASSLNSLRTSARRNEQFF. Here the CDR3 DNA reads TGTGCCAGCAGCCTAAATTCCCTCAGGACTAGCGCTAGACGAAATGAGCAGTTCTTC.